The clone carrying this T cell receptor beta chain was recorded once. Its specificity is not known. Per the germline V gene, CDR1 is KGHSH and CDR2 is LQKENI. CDR3 size: 17 residues. The V segment lost 4 bases and the J segment 4 bases; nucleotides outside the gene matches: 12. The healthy adult donors were HIV-negative and reported no recent acute infections or vaccinations. These data are taken from a study of shared clonotypes between healthy human individuals. Study in general: Each donor contributed plates that comprised three CD4 naive, three CD4 memory, two CD8 naive and one CD8 memory. Study observations and caveats: Sharing across four donors was highest in naive CD4 (roughly 5%) and lowest in memory CD8 (roughly 0.4%).

This table comes from immunoSEQ multiplex PCR, and its TCRdb copy is limited to in-frame clones, with some not included. This table holds about 2.4 million clones, more than 85% found once. The genes are TRBV18 and TRBJ1-4; 7 bases are shared with TRBD1. The receptor was isolated from a man aged 18-30 years in good health. Some clones in this sample may be carry-over from other donors' samples. The sample consisted of naive CD4+ T cells from PBMCs. Subset indicated: CD45RA+ positively selected. The CDR3 region has the DNA TGTGCCAGCTCACTACAAAAACACAGGGGCGGTAATGAAAAACTGTTTTTT. Protein product: CASSLQKHRGGNEKLFF.